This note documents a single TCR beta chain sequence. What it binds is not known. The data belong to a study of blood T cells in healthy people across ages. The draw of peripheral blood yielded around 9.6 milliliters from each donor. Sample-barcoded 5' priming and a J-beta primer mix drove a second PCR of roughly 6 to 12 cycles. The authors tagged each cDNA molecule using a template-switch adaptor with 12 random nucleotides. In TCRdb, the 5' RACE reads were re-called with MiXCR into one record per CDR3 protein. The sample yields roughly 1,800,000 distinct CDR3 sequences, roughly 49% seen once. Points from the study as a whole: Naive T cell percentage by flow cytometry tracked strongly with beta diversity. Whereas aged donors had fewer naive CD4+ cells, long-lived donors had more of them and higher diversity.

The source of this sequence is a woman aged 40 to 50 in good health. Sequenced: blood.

The chain's CDR3 is CASSPSGGVTYEQYF. The CDR3 DNA reads as TGTGCCAGCAGCCCTAGCGGGGGGGTCACCTACGAGCAGTACTTC. This rearrangement joins TRBV7-2 to TRBJ2-7; 12 bases map to TRBD2. CDR3 length: 15 amino acids. After removal of 5 bases from V and 2 bases from J, the junction contained 4 bases not matched to a gene. From germline, CDR1 is SGHTA and CDR2 FQGNSA.